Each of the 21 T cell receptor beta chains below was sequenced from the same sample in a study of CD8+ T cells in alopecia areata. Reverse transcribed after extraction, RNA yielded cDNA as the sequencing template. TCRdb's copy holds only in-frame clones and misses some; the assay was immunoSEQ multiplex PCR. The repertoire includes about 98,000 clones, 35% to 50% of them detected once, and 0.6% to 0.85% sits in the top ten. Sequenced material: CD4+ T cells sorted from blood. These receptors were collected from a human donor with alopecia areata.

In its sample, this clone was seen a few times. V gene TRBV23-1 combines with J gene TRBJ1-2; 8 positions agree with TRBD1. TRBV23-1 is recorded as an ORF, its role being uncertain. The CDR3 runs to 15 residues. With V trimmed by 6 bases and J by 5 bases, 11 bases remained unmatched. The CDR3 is CASSQRGTGTYGYTF. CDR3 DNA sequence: TGCGCCAGCAGCCAACGAGGGACAGGAACTTATGGCTACACCTTC.

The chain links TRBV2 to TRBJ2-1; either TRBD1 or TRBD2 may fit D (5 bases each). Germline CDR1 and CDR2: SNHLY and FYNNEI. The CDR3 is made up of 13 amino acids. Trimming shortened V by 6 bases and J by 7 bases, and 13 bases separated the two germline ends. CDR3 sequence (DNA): TGTGCCAGCAGGCTTAGTGGGGGAAATGAGCAGTTCTTC. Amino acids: CASRLSGGNEQFF.

The CDR3 reads CASSLERSSYNSPLHF. The CDR3 nucleotides are TGTGCCAGCAGCCTTGAAAGGAGCTCCTATAATTCACCCCTCCACTTT. The V call is TRBV7-2, the J call TRBJ1-6; no reliable D call. Germline CDR1 and CDR2: SGHTA and FQGNSA. The V and J ends lost 5 bases and 0 bases respectively, with 11 bases between them. CDR3 size: 16 residues. Supplemented by reference TRBV7-2 and TRBJ1-6, the full variable domain reads GAGVSQSPSNKVTEKGKDVELRCDPISGHTALYWYRQSLGQGLEFLIYFQGNSAPDKSGLPSDRFSAERTGGSVSTLTIQRTQQEDSAVYLCASSLERSSYNSPLHFGNGTRLTVT.

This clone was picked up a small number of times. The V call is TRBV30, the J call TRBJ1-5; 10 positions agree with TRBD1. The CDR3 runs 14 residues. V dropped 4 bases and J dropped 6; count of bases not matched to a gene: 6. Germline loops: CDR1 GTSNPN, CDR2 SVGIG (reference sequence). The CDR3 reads CAWTGQGGGQPQHF. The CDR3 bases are TGTGCCTGGACCGGACAGGGGGGCGGTCAGCCCCAGCATTTT.

The CDR3 loop is CSVRQGAGIQYF. The CDR3 DNA reads TGCAGCGTGCGACAGGGGGCTGGCATTCAGTACTTC. This chain links TRBV29-1 with TRBJ2-4; 10 bases map to TRBD1. Germline loops: CDR1 SQVTM, CDR2 ANQGSEA. This CDR3 contains 12 residues. V was pared by 6 bases and J by 9 bases, with 5 bases of the junction left unmatched.

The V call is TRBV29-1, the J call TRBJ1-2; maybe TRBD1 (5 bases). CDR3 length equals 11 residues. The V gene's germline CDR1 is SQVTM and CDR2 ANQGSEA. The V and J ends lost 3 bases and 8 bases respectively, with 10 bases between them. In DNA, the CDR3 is TGCAGCGTTGACAGGGAAAGCGGCTACACCTTC. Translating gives CSVDRESGYTF.

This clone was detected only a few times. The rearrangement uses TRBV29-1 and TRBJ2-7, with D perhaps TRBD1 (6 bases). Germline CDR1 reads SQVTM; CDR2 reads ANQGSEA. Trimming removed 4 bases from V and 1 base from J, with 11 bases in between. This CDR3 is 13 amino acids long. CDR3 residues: CSVVGTTSYEQYF. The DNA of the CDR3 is TGCAGCGTTGTCGGGACAACATCCTACGAGCAGTACTTC.

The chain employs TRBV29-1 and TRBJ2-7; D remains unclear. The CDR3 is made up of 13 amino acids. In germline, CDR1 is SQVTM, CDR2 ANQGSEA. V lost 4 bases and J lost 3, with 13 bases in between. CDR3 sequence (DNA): TGCAGCGTTGTGAGACTTCTGGGCTACGAGCAGTACTTC. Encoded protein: CSVVRLLGYEQYF.

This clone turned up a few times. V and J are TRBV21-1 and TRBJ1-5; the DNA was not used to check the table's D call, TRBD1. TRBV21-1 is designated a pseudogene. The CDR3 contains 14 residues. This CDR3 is CASPRAFSNQPQHF. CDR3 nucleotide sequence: TGTGCCAGCCCCAGGGCTTTCAGCAATCAGCCCCAGCATTTT.

The CDR3 nucleotides read TGTGCCAGCAGTGAAATGGGCTCCGGGGAGCTGTTTTTT. Translation gives CASSEMGSGELFF. The rearrangement uses TRBV6-1 and TRBJ2-2; D uncertain. From germline, CDR1 is MNHNS and CDR2 SASEGT. This CDR3 has 13 residues. V lost 2 bases and J 6 bases, leaving 7 bases between the germline ends.

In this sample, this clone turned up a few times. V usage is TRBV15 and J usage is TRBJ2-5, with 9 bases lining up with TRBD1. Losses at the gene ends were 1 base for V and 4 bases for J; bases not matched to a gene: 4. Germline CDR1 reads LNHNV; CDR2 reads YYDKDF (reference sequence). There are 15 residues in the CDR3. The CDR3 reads CATSRGQGVGETQYF. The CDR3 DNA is TGTGCCACCAGCAGAGGACAGGGGGTTGGAGAGACCCAGTACTTC.

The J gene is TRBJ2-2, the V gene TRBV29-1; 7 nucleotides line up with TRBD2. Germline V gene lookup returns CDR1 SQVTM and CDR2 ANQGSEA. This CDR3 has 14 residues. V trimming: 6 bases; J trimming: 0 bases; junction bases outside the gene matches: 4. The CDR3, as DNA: TGCAGCGTACCCCGGGGGGCGAACACCGGGGAGCTGTTTTTT. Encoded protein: CSVPRGANTGELFF.

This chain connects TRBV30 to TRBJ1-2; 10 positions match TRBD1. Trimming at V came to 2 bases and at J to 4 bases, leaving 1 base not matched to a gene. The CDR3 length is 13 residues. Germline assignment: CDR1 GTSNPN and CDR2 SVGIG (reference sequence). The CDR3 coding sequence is TGTGCCTGGAGTTGGGACAGGGGCTATGGCTACACCTTC. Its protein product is CAWSWDRGYGYTF.

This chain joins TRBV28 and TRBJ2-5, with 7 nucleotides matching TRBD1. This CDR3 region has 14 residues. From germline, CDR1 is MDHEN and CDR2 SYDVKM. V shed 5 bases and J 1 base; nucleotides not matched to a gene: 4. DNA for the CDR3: TGTGCCAGCAGTGTCACAGGGGTCCAAGAGACCCAGTACTTC. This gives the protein CASSVTGVQETQYF. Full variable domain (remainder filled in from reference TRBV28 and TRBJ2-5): DVKVTQSSRYLVKRTGEKVFLECVQDMDHENMFWYRQDPGLGLRLIYFSYDVKMKEKGDIPEGYSVSREKKERFSLILESASTNQTSMYLCASSVTGVQETQYFGPGTRLLVL.

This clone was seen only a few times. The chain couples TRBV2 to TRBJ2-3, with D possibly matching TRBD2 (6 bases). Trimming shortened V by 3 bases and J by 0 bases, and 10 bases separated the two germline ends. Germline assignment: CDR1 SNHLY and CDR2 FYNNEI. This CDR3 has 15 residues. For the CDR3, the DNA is TGTGCCAGCAGTGACGGGACTCCTAGCACAGATACGCAGTATTTT. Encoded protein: CASSDGTPSTDTQYF.

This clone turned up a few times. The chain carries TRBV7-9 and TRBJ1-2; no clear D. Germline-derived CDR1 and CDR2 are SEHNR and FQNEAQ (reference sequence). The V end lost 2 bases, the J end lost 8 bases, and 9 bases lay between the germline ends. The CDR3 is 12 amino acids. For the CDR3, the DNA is TGTGCCAGCAGCTTATCCGAAGTCGGCTACACCTTC. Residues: CASSLSEVGYTF.

DNA of the CDR3: TGTGCCAGCAGTTTATTAGTGGCCACTGAAGCTTTCTTT. Its translation: CASSLLVATEAFF. The J gene is TRBJ1-1, the V gene TRBV28, with unresolved D. There are 13 residues in the CDR3. V dropped 1 base and J dropped 4 bases, with 7 bases sitting between them. Germline V gives CDR1 MDHEN, CDR2 SYDVKM. Supplemented by reference TRBV28 and TRBJ1-1, the full variable domain reads DVKVTQSSRYLVKRTGEKVFLECVQDMDHENMFWYRQDPGLGLRLIYFSYDVKMKEKGDIPEGYSVSREKKERFSLILESASTNQTSMYLCASSLLVATEAFFGQGTRLTVV.

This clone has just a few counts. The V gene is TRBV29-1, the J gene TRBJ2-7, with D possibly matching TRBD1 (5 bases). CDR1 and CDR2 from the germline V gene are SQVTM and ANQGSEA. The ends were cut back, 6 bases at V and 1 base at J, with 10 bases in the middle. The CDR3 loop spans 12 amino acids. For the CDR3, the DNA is TGCAGCGTGGGGCTAACTTCCTACGAGCAGTACTTC. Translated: CSVGLTSYEQYF.

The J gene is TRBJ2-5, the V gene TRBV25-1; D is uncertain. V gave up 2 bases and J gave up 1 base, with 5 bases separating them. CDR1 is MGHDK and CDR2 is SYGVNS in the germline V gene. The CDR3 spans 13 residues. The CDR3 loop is CASSELPQETQYF. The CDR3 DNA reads TGTGCCAGCAGTGAACTCCCCCAAGAGACCCAGTACTTC.

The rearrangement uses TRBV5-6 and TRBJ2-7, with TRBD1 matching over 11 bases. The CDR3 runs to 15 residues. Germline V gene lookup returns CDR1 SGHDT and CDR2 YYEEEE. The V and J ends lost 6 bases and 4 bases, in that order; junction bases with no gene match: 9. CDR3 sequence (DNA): TGTGCCAGCACCTACCGGACAGGGGGCAGGTACGAGCAGTACTTC. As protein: CASTYRTGGRYEQYF.

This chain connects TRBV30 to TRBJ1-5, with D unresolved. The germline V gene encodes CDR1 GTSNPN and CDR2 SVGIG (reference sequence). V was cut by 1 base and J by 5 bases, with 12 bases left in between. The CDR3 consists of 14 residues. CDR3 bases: TGTGCCTGGAGTGCCAATACTAGAGATCAGCCCCAGCATTTT. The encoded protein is CAWSANTRDQPQHF.